This is a list of T cell receptor beta chains from one sample in a study of CD4 T cell repertoires in COVID-19. The protocol was immunoSEQ multiplex PCR, while the TCRdb copy is restricted to in-frame clones and leaves out a portion. The sample comprises about 75,000 clones, around 82% of which are singletons, and roughly 0.5% rests with the top ten. The source material was CD4+ T cells from peripheral blood, sampled after recovery from COVID-19. The receptors were sampled from a human donor who had COVID-19. Each CDR3 is given without its conserved first and last residue.

TRBV24-1	TRBJ2-2	ATSEVTGTGDTGELF
TRBV3-1/TRBV3-2	TRBJ2-5	ASSQDLLGTEQETQY
TRBV18	TRBJ1-4	ASSSSREEKLF
TRBV27	TRBJ2-1	ASRGTERGAGEQF
TRBV10-1	TRBJ2-1	ASSGLAGALEQF
TRBV2	TRBJ2-7	ASSGGGTYSYEQY
TRBV9	TRBJ1-2	ASSVMEAYGYT
TRBV18	TRBJ2-1	ASSASGGPYNEQF
TRBV30	TRBJ2-1	AWSLGSGRGNEQF
TRBV6-5	TRBJ1-3	ASRVTGRNTIY
TRBV3-1/TRBV3-2	TRBJ2-3	ASSQDRLAVFTDTQY
TRBV2	TRBJ1-5	ASSSDGQGNQPQH
TRBV5-1	TRBJ2-5	ASSRLQETQY
TRBV19	TRBJ1-2	ASSGTGGYGYT
TRBV7-8	TRBJ1-4	ASSLANRGLNEKLF
TRBV3-1/TRBV3-2	TRBJ2-7	ASSQVGVEQY
TRBV30	TRBJ1-6	AWSTGQGDSPLH
TRBV24-1	TRBJ1-2	ATSDGHRGYGYT
TRBV6-5	TRBJ2-5	ASSYSRGGQETQY
TRBV29-1	TRBJ1-5	SVGADSNQPQH
TRBV7-2	TRBJ1-6	ASGQGWNSPLH
TRBV7-2	TRBJ2-2	ASSLGISGNTGELF
TRBV3-1/TRBV3-2	TRBJ2-5	ASSQVSGAWETQY
TRBV28	TRBJ2-7	ASRSPGYEQY
TRBV3-1/TRBV3-2	TRBJ1-3	ASSQGLGNTIY
TRBV5-1	TRBJ2-3	ASSPGTSGVTDTQY
TRBV12-3/TRBV12-4	TRBJ2-5	ASRIAHQETQY
TRBV19	TRBJ2-3	ASSNTGGVTQY
TRBV15	TRBJ2-1	ATSRDDGYSYNEQF
TRBV5-5	TRBJ1-3	ASSHTGLSGNTIY
TRBV28	TRBJ2-7	ASSLSGSGSYEQY
TRBV5-1	TRBJ2-3	ASSLEQRGGDTQY
TRBV5-1	TRBJ2-3	ASSLGVSWADSTDTQY